This TCR beta chain was identified during a study of CD8+ T cells in alopecia areata. Study information: Approximately 6-11-week-old female C3H/HeJ mice were grafted with skin from spontaneously alopecic 6-12-month-old C3H/HeJ graft donors. Study observations and caveats: Normal scalp showed lower clonality than lesional scalp, especially alopecia totalis/universalis. In patients, TCRs were shared less clearly than in mice, and HLA may possibly be involved. Sequencing of scalp tissue also captures the resident alphabeta T cells of normal skin.

Trimming removed 0 bases at V and 0 bases at J, with 7 bases between. CDR1 is GKSSPN, CDR2 SITVG, per germline. The length of the CDR3 is 14 residues. cDNA reverse transcribed from extracted RNA served as the sequencing template. Only in-frame clones appear in the TCRdb table, and some are missing; sequencing was by immunoSEQ multiplex PCR. The sample holds approximately 280,000 clones, and no clone turns up only once. Comment on this clone: The antigen is not known. The germline and genes are mouse ones. The read ends 4 residues before the CDR3 terminus; that terminus is restored from the germline J gene.

Using CD4, CD8alpha, NKG2D, NKG2ACE and other markers, pooled cutaneous lymph node cells were sorted. The rearrangement links TRBV31 to TRBJ2-3; tentative D call: TRBD2 (5 bases). The receptor comes from a C3H/HeJ mouse with alopecia areata. Mouse strain MHC haplotype: H2-k. Specimen: CD4+ T cells sorted from a lymph node. The CDR3 reads CAWSLLVSAETLYF. The CDR3 DNA, read in part, is TGTGCCTGGAGTCTACTGGTCAGTGCAGAA. Supplemented by reference TRBV31 and TRBJ2-3, the full variable domain reads AQTIHQWPVAEIKAVGSPLSLGCTIKGKSSPNLYWYWQATGGTLQQLFYSITVGQVESVVQLNLSASRPKDDQFILSTEKLLLSHSGFYLCAWSLLVSAETLYFGSGTRLTVL.